The 5 T cell receptor beta chains below were found in one sample sequenced in a study of blood T cell repertoires in COVID-19. The protocol was immunoSEQ multiplex PCR, while the TCRdb copy is restricted to in-frame clones and leaves out a portion. Here the sample spans over 450,000 clones, about 88% being singletons. The specimen sequenced was peripheral blood. These receptors were collected from a woman in her fifties or sixties with COVID-19, enrolled during active disease.

The rearrangement uses TRBV4-1 and TRBJ1-4; tentatively, D is TRBD1 (5 bases). With 1 base removed from V and 7 bases from J, the gap between germline ends came to 19 bases. The CDR3 extends over 17 amino acids. Germline V gene data show CDR1 as MGHRA and CDR2 as YSYEKL. The CDR3 DNA follows: TGCGCCAGCAGCCAAGTTGGGGTGAGCGGGACGGGTGAAAAACTGTTTTTT. Translated: CASSQVGVSGTGEKLFF.

With respect to this clone: The same CDR3 also results from other DNA sequences found in this sample. The gene calls are TRBV6-5 and TRBJ1-1; D uncertain. The V and J ends lost 0 bases and 1 base respectively, with 3 bases between them. CDR1 and CDR2 from the germline V gene are MNHEY and SVGAGI. This CDR3 comprises 13 residues. The CDR3 coding sequence is TGTGCCAGCAGTTACTCTAGGAACACTGAAGCTTTCTTT. This codes for CASSYSRNTEAFF.

The chain uses TRBV23-1 and TRBJ2-7; maybe TRBD2 (6 bases). TRBV23-1 is sorted into the ORF group, with uncertain function. The CDR3 runs to 17 residues. Trimming pared 0 bases from V and 0 bases from J, leaving 15 bases between. CDR3 in amino acids: CASSQSRGRIPSYEQYF. The CDR3 DNA sequence: TGCGCCAGCAGTCAATCGCGAGGGAGGATACCCTCCTACGAGCAGTACTTC.

This clone was seen only a few times. V and J are TRBV7-7 and TRBJ2-2, with D tentatively TRBD1 (6 bases). Trimming removed 1 base at V and 0 bases at J, with 6 bases between. The CDR3 loop spans 15 amino acids. The germline gives CDR1 SSHAT, CDR2 FNYEAQ (reference sequence). CDR3 in amino acids: CASSLDRANTGELFF. CDR3 coding DNA: TGTGCCAGCAGCTTAGACAGGGCGAACACCGGGGAGCTGTTTTTT.

Comment on this clone: Here the CDR3 omits its conserved ending phenylalanine or tryptophan, so a read error is the likely source. The DNA is left out, because the CDR3 cannot be placed on it with certainty; the CDR3 is given as TCRdb lists it. This chain joins TRBV30 and TRBJ2-7; whether TRBD2, the table's D call, matches the DNA was not checked. The CDR3 has 9 residues if both end residues are counted. Germline V CDR1 and CDR2: GTSNPN, SVGIG (reference sequence). CDR3 sequence reads: CALGLAGEG.